This TCR beta chain was captured by sequencing in a study of shared clonotypes between healthy human individuals. Findings and limits, study-wide: Rarefaction demonstrated incomplete sorted-subset sequencing despite large depth. Non-shared clonotypes showed lower generation probabilities than clonotypes common to all four donors.

The repertoire was sequenced with immunoSEQ multiplex PCR; TCRdb's copy has only in-frame clones and lacks some. The sample holds 2.5 million or so clones, around nine tenths seen once. With regard to this clone: The antigen is not known.

The receptor was isolated from a young man in good health. Input material: naive CD4+ T cells sorted from blood. Sample subset: CD45RA+ positively selected.

The CDR3 DNA follows: TGTGCCAGCAGAATTGCATCTAGCGGGGTGTACGAGCAGTACTTC. It yields the protein CASRIASSGVYEQYF. The V and J genes are TRBV5-8 and TRBJ2-7, with 9 bases identical to TRBD2. Losses at the gene ends were 5 bases for V and 4 bases for J; bases not matched to a gene: 10. Per germline, CDR1 SGHTS and CDR2 YDEGEE. The CDR3 is 15 residues long. The whole variable domain, filled in from reference TRBV5-8 and TRBJ2-7, reads EAGVTQSPTHLIKTRGQQATLRCSPISGHTSVYWYQQALGLGLQFLLWYDEGEERNRGNFPPRFSGRQFPNYSSELNVNALELEDSALYLCASRIASSGVYEQYFGPGTRLTVT.